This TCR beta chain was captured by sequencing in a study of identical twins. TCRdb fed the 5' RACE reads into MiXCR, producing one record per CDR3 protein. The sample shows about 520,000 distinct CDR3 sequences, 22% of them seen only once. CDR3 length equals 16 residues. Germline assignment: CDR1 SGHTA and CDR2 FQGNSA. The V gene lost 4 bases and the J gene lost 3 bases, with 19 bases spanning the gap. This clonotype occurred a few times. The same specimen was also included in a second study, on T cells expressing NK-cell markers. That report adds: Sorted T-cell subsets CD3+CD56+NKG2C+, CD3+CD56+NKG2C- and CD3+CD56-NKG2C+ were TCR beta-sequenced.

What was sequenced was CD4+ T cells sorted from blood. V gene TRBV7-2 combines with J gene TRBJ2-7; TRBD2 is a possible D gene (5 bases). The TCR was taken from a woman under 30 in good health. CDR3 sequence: CASSYPGFERNYEQYF. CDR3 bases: TGTGCCAGCAGCTACCCCGGTTTCGAGCGGAACTACGAGCAGTACTTC.